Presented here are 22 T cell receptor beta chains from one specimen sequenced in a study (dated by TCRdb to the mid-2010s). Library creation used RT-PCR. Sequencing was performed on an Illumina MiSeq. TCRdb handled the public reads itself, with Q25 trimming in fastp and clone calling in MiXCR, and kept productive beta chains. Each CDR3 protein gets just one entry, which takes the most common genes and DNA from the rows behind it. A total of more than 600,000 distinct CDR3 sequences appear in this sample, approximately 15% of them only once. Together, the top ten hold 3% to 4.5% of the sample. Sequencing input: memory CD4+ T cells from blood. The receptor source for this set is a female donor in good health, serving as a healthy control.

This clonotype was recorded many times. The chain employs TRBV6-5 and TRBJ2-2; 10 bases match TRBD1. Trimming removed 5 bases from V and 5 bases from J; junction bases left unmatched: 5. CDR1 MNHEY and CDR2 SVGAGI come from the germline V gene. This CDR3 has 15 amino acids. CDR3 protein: CASSPPGQGTGELFF. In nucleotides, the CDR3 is TGTGCCAGCAGTCCCCCGGGACAGGGGACCGGGGAGCTGTTTTTT.

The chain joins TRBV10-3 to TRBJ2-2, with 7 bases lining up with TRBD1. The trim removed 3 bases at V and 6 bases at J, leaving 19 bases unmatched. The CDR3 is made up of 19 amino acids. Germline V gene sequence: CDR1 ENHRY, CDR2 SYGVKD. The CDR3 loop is CAISERNQQGYGSAGELFF. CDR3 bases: TGTGCCATCAGTGAAAGAAATCAACAGGGGTATGGTAGCGCCGGGGAGCTGTTTTTT.

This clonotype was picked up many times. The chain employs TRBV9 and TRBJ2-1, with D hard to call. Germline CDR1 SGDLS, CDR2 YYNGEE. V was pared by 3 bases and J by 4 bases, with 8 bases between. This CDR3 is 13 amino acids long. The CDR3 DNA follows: TGTGCCAGCAGCGCCGCGTTATACAATGAGCAGTTCTTC. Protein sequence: CASSAALYNEQFF.

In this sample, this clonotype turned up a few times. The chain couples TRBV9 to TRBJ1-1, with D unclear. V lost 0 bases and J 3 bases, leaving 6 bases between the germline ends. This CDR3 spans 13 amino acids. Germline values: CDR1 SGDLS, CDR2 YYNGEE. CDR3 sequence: CASSVDQYTEAFF. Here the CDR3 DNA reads TGTGCCAGCAGCGTAGACCAGTACACTGAAGCTTTCTTT.

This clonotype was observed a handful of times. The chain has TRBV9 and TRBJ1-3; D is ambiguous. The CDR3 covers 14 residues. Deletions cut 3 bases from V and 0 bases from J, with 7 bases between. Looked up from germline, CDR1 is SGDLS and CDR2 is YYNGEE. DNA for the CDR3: TGTGCCAGCAGCGAGACGCTCTCTGGAAACACCATATATTTT. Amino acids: CASSETLSGNTIYF.

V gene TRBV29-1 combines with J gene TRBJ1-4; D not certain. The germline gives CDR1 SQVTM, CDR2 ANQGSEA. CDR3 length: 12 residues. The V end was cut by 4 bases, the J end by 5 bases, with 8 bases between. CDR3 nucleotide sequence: TGCAGCGTTGGGCTGACGAATGAAAAACTGTTTTTT. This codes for CSVGLTNEKLFF.

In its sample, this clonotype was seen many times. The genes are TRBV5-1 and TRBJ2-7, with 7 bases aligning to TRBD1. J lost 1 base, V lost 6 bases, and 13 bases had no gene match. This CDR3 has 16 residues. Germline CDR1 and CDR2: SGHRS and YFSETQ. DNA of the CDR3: TGCGCCAGCAAACGTCCCCCGGGACAGAATTCCTACGAGCAGTACTTC. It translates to CASKRPPGQNSYEQYF.

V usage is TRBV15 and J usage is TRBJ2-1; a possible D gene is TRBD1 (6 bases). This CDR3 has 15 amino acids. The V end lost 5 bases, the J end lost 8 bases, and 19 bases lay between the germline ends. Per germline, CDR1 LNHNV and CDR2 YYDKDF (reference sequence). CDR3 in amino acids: CATSGRQASFDEQFF. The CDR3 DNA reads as TGTGCCACCAGCGGAAGACAGGCAAGTTTCGATGAGCAGTTCTTC. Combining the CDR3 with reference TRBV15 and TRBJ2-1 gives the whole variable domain DAMVIQNPRYQVTQFGKPVTLSCSQTLNHNVMYWYQQKSSQAPKLLFHYYDKDFNNEADTPDNFQSRRPNTSFCFLDIRSPGLGDTAMYLCATSGRQASFDEQFFGPGTRLTVL.

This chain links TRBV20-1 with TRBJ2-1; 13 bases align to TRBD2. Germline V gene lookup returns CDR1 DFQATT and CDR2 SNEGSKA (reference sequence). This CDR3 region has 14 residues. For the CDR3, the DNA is TGCACCCACTTCGGACTAGCGGGAGACCATGAGCAGTTCTTC. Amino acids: CTHFGLAGDHEQFF.

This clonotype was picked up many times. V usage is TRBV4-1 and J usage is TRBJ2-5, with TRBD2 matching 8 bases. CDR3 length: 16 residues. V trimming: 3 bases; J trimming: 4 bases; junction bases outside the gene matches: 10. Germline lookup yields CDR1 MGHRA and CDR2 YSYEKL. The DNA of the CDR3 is TGCGCCAGCAGCCAGAACGGGAGGGCCGTGGGAGAGACCCAGTACTTC. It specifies CASSQNGRAVGETQYF.

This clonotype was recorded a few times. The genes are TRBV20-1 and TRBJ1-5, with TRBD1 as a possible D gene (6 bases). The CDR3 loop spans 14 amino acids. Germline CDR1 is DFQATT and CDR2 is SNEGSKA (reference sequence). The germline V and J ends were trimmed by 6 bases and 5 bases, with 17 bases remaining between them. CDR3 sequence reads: CSAQQGTYDQPQHF. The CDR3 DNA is TGCAGTGCCCAGCAGGGGACTTACGATCAGCCCCAGCATTTT.

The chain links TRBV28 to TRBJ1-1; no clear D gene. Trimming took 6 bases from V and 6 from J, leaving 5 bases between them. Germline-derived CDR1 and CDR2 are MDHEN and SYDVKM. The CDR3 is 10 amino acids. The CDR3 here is CASRSAEAFF. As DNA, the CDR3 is TGTGCCAGCAGGTCCGCTGAAGCTTTCTTT.

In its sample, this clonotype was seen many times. The CDR3: CASTNRGLSTEAFF. CDR3 DNA: TGTGCCAGCACGAACAGGGGGCTGAGCACTGAAGCTTTCTTT. The rearrangement joins TRBV12-3 or TRBV12-4 to TRBJ1-1; the match to TRBD1 covers 9 bases. The CDR3 runs 14 residues. The ends lost 7 bases at V and 4 bases at J; junction bases unmatched: 7.

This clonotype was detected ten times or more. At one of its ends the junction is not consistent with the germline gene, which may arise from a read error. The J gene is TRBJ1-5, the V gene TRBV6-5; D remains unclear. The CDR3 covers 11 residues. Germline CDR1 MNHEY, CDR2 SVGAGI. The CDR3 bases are TGTGCCAGCAGTAATGGGAGGCTCCAGGCTTTT. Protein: CASSNGRLQAF.

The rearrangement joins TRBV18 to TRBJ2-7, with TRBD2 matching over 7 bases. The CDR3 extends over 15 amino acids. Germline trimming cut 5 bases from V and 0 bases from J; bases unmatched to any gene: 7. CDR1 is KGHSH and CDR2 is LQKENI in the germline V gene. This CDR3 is CASSKEASGSYEQYF. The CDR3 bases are TGTGCCAGCTCAAAAGAAGCTAGCGGCTCCTACGAGCAGTACTTC. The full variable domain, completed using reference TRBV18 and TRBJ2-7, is NAGVMQNPRHLVRRRGQEARLRCSPMKGHSHVYWYRQLPEEGLKFMVYLQKENIIDESGMPKERFSAEFPKEGPSILRIQQVVRGDSAAYFCASSKEASGSYEQYFGPGTRLTVT.

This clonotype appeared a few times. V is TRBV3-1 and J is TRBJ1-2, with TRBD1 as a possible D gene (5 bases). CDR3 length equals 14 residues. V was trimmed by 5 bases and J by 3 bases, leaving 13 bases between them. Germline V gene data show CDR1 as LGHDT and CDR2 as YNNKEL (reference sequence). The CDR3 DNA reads TGTGCCAGCAGCTACCTGGGGGAGGACTATGGCTACACCTTC. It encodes CASSYLGEDYGYTF.

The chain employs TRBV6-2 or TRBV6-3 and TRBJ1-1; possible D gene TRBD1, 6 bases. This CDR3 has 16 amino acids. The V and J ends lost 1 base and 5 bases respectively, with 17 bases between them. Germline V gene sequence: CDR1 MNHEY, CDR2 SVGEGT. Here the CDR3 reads CASSYFLGGVETEAFF. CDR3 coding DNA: TGTGCCAGCAGTTACTTCCTCGGGGGCGTCGAGACTGAAGCTTTCTTT.

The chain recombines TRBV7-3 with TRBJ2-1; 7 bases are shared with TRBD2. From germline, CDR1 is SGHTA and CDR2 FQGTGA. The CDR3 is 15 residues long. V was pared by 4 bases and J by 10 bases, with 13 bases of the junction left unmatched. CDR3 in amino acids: CASSSSAGPTMEQFF. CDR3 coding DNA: TGTGCCAGCAGCTCCTCAGCGGGACCAACAATGGAGCAGTTCTTC. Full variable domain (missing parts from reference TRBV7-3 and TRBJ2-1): GAGVSQTPSNKVTEKGKYVELRCDPISGHTALYWYRQSLGQGPEFLIYFQGTGAADDSGLPNDRFFAVRPEGSVSTLKIQRTERGDSAVYLCASSSSAGPTMEQFFGPGTRLTVL.

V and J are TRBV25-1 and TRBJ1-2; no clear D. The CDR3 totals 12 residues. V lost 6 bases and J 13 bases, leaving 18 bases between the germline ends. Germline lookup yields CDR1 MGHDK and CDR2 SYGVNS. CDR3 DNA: TGTGCCAGCAGGCAGCTTACAGAGAATTTCACCTTC. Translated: CASRQLTENFTF.

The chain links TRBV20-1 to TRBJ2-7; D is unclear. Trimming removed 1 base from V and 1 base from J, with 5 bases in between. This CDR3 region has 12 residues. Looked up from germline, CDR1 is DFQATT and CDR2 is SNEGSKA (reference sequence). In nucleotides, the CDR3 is TGCAGTGCTAGAGCGGCATCCTACGAGCAGTACTTC. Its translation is CSARAASYEQYF.

In DNA form, the CDR3 reads TGCGCCAGCAGTGAGGGTGGTTCCTACGAGCAGTACTTC. Protein: CASSEGGSYEQYF. This chain uses TRBV5-1 with TRBJ2-7, with D perhaps matching TRBD2 (5 bases). CDR3 length: 13 amino acids. Germline V CDR1 and CDR2: SGHRS, YFSETQ. Trimming left V 5 bases short and J 1 base short, with 10 bases between.

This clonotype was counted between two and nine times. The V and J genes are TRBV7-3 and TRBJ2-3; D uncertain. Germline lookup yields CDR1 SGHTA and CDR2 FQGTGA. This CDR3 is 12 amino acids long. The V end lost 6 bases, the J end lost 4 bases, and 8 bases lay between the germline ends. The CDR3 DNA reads TGTGCCAGCAGTAATCACGCAGATACGCAGTATTTT. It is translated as CASSNHADTQYF.